The clone carrying this T cell receptor (beta chain) was observed once. TCRdb's table, derived via immunoSEQ multiplex PCR, lists solely in-frame clones and lacks some. The table has about 160,000 clones, roughly 87% seen once. The data were obtained in a study of blood T cell repertoires in COVID-19. Study-level information: Some COVID-19 samples were acute and others convalescent; all came from the United States, Italy and Spain. Sources were T cells, B-cell-depleted T cells, or PBMCs; the material itself was cDNA or gDNA.

Adults between roughly 18 and 95 years of age took part from about two dozen US areas. Participants in the exposed group had met a COVID-19 case in the 2 weeks before joining the study. Germline CDR1 reads SGHVS; CDR2 reads FQNEAQ. V was shortened by 3 bases and J by 4 bases, with 16 bases between the two germline ends. The CDR3 sequence is 15 residues long. Sequencing was carried out using PBMCs or T cells enriched from blood (not recorded which). V is TRBV7-8 and J is TRBJ2-7; no firm D call. The source is a woman in her 40s who had been exposed to COVID-19. The CDR3 here is CASSFSHPYGYEQYF. In DNA form, the CDR3 reads TGTGCCAGCAGCTTCTCCCATCCCTACGGGTACGAGCAGTACTTC.